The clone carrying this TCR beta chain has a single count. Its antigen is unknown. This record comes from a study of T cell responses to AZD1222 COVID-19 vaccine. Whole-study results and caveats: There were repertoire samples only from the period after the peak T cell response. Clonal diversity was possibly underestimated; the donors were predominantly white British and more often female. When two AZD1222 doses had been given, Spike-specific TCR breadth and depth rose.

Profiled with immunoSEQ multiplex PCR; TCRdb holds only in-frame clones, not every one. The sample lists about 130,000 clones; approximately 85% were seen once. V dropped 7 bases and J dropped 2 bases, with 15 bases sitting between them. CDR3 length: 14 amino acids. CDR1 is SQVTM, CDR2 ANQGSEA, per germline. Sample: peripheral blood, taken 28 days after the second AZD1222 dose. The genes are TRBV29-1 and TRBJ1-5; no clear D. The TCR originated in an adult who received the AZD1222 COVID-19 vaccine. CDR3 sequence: CSASTGLGNQPQHF. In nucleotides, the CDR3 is TGCAGCGCTTCGACTGGCCTGGGCAATCAGCCCCAGCATTTT.